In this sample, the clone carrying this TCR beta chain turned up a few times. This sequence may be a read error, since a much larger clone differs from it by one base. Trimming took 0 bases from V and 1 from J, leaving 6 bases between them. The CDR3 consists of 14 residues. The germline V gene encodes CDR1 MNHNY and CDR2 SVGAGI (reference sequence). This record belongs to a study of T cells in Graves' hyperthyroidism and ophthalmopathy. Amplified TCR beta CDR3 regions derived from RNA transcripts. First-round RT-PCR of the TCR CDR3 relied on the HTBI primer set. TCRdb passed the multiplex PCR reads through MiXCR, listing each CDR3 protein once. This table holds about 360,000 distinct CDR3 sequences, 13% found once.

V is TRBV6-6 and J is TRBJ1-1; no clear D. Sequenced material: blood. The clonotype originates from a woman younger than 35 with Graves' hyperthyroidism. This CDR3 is CASSYSRQNTEAFF. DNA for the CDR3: TGTGCCAGCAGTTACTCGAGACAGAACACTGAAGCTTTCTTT.